The T cell receptor (beta chain) described here comes from a study of siplizumab effects on memory and regulatory T cells. Study results and caveats: With siplizumab, mappable alloreactive CD4+ clones averaged 68.8% Treg-derived, versus less than 35% in controls. Proliferating Tregs in siplizumab cultures were never verified as suppressive. Alloreactive sequences tracing back to unstimulated CD4+ memory cells fell significantly with siplizumab. Poor capture below about 10^-5 frequency left most alloreactive clones unmapped to unstimulated subsets.

The method was immunoSEQ multiplex PCR; TCRdb's version includes in-frame clones alone and lacks a portion of them. The sample carries approximately 75,000 clones, about 92% recorded once. Concerning this clone: As yet, its antigen is unknown.

This sequence originates from a human donor in good health. The sequenced material came from CD8+ T cells sorted from blood.

The CDR3: CASSSSGGAQETQYF. CDR3 nucleotides: TGTGCCAGCAGTTCTAGCGGGGGGGCCCAAGAGACCCAGTACTTC. The V and J genes are TRBV6-4 and TRBJ2-5, with 12 bases matching TRBD2. The CDR3 consists of 15 residues. CDR1 and CDR2 (germline): MRHNA, SNTAGT. Germline trimming cut 5 bases from V and 1 base from J; bases unmatched to any gene: 2.